Only a few counts were recorded for the clone carrying this T cell receptor beta chain. What it binds is not known. The same CDR3 arises from other DNA sequences in this sample as well. cDNA reverse transcribed from extracted RNA served as the sequencing template. TCRdb keeps only in-frame clones here, not all; method: immunoSEQ multiplex PCR. The sample carries a few hundred thousand clones, around three fifths recorded once. This sample is part of a study of CD8+ T cells in alopecia areata. About the study: A regimen of oral tofacitinib, 5 to 10 mg twice daily, was given to treated patients. General observations from the study: Significant decreases in scalp clonality and expanded CD8+ clones followed tofacitinib treatment.

Regarding treatment: oral pan-JAK inhibitor, 5-10 mg twice daily. The study team obtained lesional scalp punch biopsies and peripheral blood from alopecia areata patients. Per the germline V gene, CDR1 is SQVTM and CDR2 is ANQGSEA. This CDR3 has 11 amino acids. Trimming took 6 bases from V and 5 from J, leaving 10 bases between them. The sequenced sample was CD4+ T cells sorted from blood, obtained around week 54, from a patient treated with tofacitinib. This chain links TRBV29-1 with TRBJ2-5; D could derive from TRBD1 or TRBD2 (5 bases each). This receptor was obtained from a human donor with alopecia areata. In DNA form, the CDR3 reads TGCAGCGTGACCGAGGGGGAGACCCAGTACTTC. It yields the protein CSVTEGETQYF.